These 26 T cell receptor beta chains came from one sample sequenced in a study of cytomegalovirus exposure and HLA in healthy donors listed by TCRdb under 2017. Receptor amplification or capture employed the immunoSEQ multiplex PCR assay. A mixture of 60 forward primers for TCR Vbeta segments and 13 reverse primers for TCR Jbeta segments was used in the multiplex PCR. In TCRdb, the immuneACCESS table is reduced to in-frame sequences with V and J assigned. These tables do not hold every clone; where another copy was compared, an unresolved V gene accounts for under half, and the others remain unexplained. The table held for this sample gives about 130,000 clones. The top ten hold over 1.5% of the sample. The sequencing sample was made of PBMCs. The receptors derive from a man aged 18-30 years in good health and CMV-seronegative.

The rearrangement joins TRBV28 to TRBJ2-7, with a possible D match to TRBD2 (7 bases). CDR1 and CDR2 from the germline V gene are MDHEN and SYDVKM. The CDR3 is 16 amino acids. The CDR3 reads CCTTGGGTIRSYEQYF. The CDR3 DNA sequence: TGTTGCACCACTGGAGGGGGGACTATTCGCTCCTACGAGCAGTACTTC.

V gene TRBV9 combines with J gene TRBJ2-3, with 11 bases fitting TRBD2. Germline V gene sequence: CDR1 SGDLS, CDR2 YYNGEE. The CDR3 runs to 16 residues. V gave up 4 bases and J gave up 2 bases; unmatched junction bases: 6. CDR3 region: CASSPRLAGITDTQYF. The CDR3 DNA reads TGTGCCAGCAGCCCTAGACTAGCGGGGATCACAGATACGCAGTATTTT.

This chain links TRBV5-5 with TRBJ1-2; TRBD1 matches at 7 bases. Germline CDR1 reads SGHKS; CDR2 reads YYEKEE (reference sequence). The CDR3 contains 12 residues. The V gene end was trimmed by 4 bases and the J gene end by 8 bases; junction bases not matched to a gene: 5. The CDR3, as DNA: TGTGCCAGCAGCCTAACAGGGGTAGGCTACACCTTC. It translates to CASSLTGVGYTF.

The chain combines TRBV6-5 with TRBJ1-5; no clear D gene. CDR3 length: 15 amino acids. V was cut by 6 bases and J by 7 bases, with 19 bases left in between. CDR1 is MNHEY and CDR2 is SVGAGI in the germline V gene. The CDR3 loop reads CASSRLEGRTQPQHF. The CDR3 coding sequence is TGTGCCAGCAGCCGACTAGAAGGCAGAACGCAGCCCCAGCATTTT.

The rearrangement joins TRBV15 to TRBJ2-7, with D unresolved. This CDR3 has 15 residues. V gave up 6 bases and J gave up 4 bases, with 19 bases separating them. Germline V CDR1 and CDR2: LNHNV, YYDKDF (reference sequence). CDR3 region: CATSPEISSQYEQYF. DNA for the CDR3: TGTGCCACCAGTCCGGAGATTTCGTCCCAATACGAGCAGTACTTC.

The chain recombines TRBV6-5 with TRBJ2-2; perhaps TRBD1 as D (6 bases). Germline CDR1 and CDR2: MNHEY and SVGAGI. The CDR3 has 15 residues. Trimming removed 6 bases from V and 8 bases from J, with 19 bases in between. CDR3 sequence reads: CASSRTGQPLGELFF. CDR3 DNA sequence: TGTGCCAGCAGCCGAACTGGACAGCCTTTGGGGGAGCTGTTTTTT.

The rearrangement links TRBV18 to TRBJ1-2, with TRBD1 matching 7 bases. J gave up 5 bases and V 5 bases, and 5 bases lay outside the gene matches. Germline V gene lookup returns CDR1 KGHSH and CDR2 LQKENI. This CDR3 comprises 13 residues. This chain's CDR3 is CASSEDRSYGYTF. For the CDR3, the DNA is TGTGCCAGCTCAGAGGACAGGAGTTATGGCTACACCTTC.

The chain is built from TRBV25-1 and TRBJ2-1; 8 bases match TRBD1. Trimming at V came to 3 bases and at J to 0 bases, leaving 4 bases not matched to a gene. Germline V lookup: CDR1 MGHDK, CDR2 SYGVNS. This CDR3 is built from 16 residues. The CDR3 DNA sequence: TGTGCCAGCAGTGACCACAGGGGGAGCTCCTACAATGAGCAGTTCTTC. It is translated as CASSDHRGSSYNEQFF. Using reference TRBV25-1 and TRBJ2-1 for the parts outside the CDR3, the full variable domain is EADIYQTPRYLVIGTGKKITLECSQTMGHDKMYWYQQDPGMELHLIHYSYGVNSTEKGDLSSESTVSRIRTEHFPLTLESARPSHTSQYLCASSDHRGSSYNEQFFGPGTRLTVL.

V usage is TRBV18 and J usage is TRBJ1-5; D is possibly TRBD1 (5 bases). CDR3 length: 15 amino acids. Germline V lookup: CDR1 KGHSH, CDR2 LQKENI. Trimming shortened V by 1 base and J by 3 bases, and 10 bases separated the two germline ends. The CDR3 loop reads CASSPQGGDNQPQHF. CDR3 nucleotide sequence: TGTGCCAGCTCACCACAGGGAGGGGACAATCAGCCCCAGCATTTT.

V usage is TRBV11-2 and J usage is TRBJ2-7, with 7 bases matching TRBD1. This CDR3 has 15 amino acids. After removal of 5 bases from V and 2 bases from J, the junction contained 9 bases not matched to a gene. The germline V gene encodes CDR1 SGHAT and CDR2 FQNNGV. The CDR3, as DNA: TGTGCCAGCAGCCAGTACAGGGGATACCCCTACGAGCAGTACTTC. It translates to CASSQYRGYPYEQYF. Looking up the rest from reference TRBV11-2 and TRBJ2-7 gives the full variable domain: EAGVAQSPRYKIIEKRQSVAFWCNPISGHATLYWYQQILGQGPKLLIQFQNNGVVDDSQLPKDRFSAERLKGVDSTLKIQPAKLEDSAVYLCASSQYRGYPYEQYFGPGTRLTVT.

The CDR3 loop is CASSLVGGAMNTEAFF. The CDR3 nucleotides read TGTGCCAGCAGCTTAGTAGGTGGAGCGATGAACACTGAAGCTTTCTTT. The chain is built from TRBV7-8 and TRBJ1-1, with D unclear. The ends were cut back, 1 base at V and 0 bases at J, with 12 bases in the middle. Germline V gene data show CDR1 as SGHVS and CDR2 as FQNEAQ. The CDR3 length is 16 residues.

V is TRBV19 and J is TRBJ2-5, with TRBD2 as a possible D gene (6 bases). Per the germline V gene, CDR1 is LNHDA and CDR2 is SQIVND (reference sequence). The CDR3 is 14 amino acids. Trimming removed 9 bases from V and 4 bases from J, with 18 bases in between. CDR3 nucleotides: TGTGCCAGCCAAGAGAGGACTACGGGAGAGACCCAGTACTTC. As protein: CASQERTTGETQYF.

In nucleotides, the CDR3 is TGTGCCAGCAGCCCGCGGACAGGGAAACCTAAAGGGTATGGCTACACCTTC. It translates to CASSPRTGKPKGYGYTF. The chain has TRBV9 and TRBJ1-2; 8 bases match TRBD1. V shed 4 bases and J 5 bases; nucleotides not matched to a gene: 16. CDR1 is SGDLS, CDR2 YYNGEE, per germline. This CDR3 has 17 amino acids.

The chain carries TRBV19 and TRBJ2-5; D might be TRBD1 (6 bases). V was pared by 2 bases and J by 2 bases, with 12 bases between. This CDR3 spans 15 amino acids. The germline CDR1 and CDR2 sequences are LNHDA and SQIVND (reference sequence). CDR3 in DNA: TGTGCCAGTAGTATACCTACAGGGCATCAAGAGACCCAGTACTTC. This gives the protein CASSIPTGHQETQYF.

The chain joins TRBV5-1 to TRBJ2-3; D possibly corresponds to TRBD2 (6 bases). Trimming pared 4 bases from V and 4 bases from J, leaving 13 bases between. CDR1 SGHRS and CDR2 YFSETQ come from the germline V gene. The CDR3 length is 14 residues. The CDR3 protein is CASSPAPGADTQYF. The CDR3 DNA sequence: TGCGCCAGCAGCCCGGCCCCGGGGGCAGATACGCAGTATTTT.

The chain has TRBV2 and TRBJ2-3; possible D gene TRBD2, 5 bases. This CDR3 has 16 amino acids. The germline CDR1 and CDR2 sequences are SNHLY and FYNNEI. V was pared by 5 bases and J by 3 bases, with 18 bases between. The CDR3 sequence: CASSLNQLDTTDTQYF. For the CDR3, the DNA is TGTGCCAGCAGTCTAAATCAACTAGACACTACAGATACGCAGTATTTT.

The J gene is TRBJ2-5, the V gene TRBV29-1, with D perhaps TRBD2 (7 bases). The germline gives CDR1 SQVTM, CDR2 ANQGSEA. This CDR3 is 13 amino acids long. The ends were cut back, 3 bases at V and 5 bases at J, with 13 bases in the middle. CDR3 sequence reads: CSVDGGPRETQYF. The CDR3 DNA reads TGCAGCGTTGACGGGGGGCCTCGGGAGACCCAGTACTTC.

This chain connects TRBV29-1 to TRBJ1-3; 9 bases agree with TRBD1. Germline CDR1 reads SQVTM; CDR2 reads ANQGSEA. V lost 7 bases, J lost 8 bases, and 15 bases stayed unmatched. The CDR3 length is 15 residues. CDR3 coding DNA: TGCAGCGCCAAGAGCACGACAGGGGGTTCGCACACCATATATTTT. Amino acid sequence: CSAKSTTGGSHTIYF.

V gene TRBV6-5 combines with J gene TRBJ2-7; perhaps TRBD2 as D (5 bases). V was trimmed by 0 bases and J by 3 bases, leaving 15 bases between them. CDR1 is MNHEY and CDR2 is SVGAGI in the germline V gene. This CDR3 is 16 amino acids long. CDR3 in amino acids: CASSYSKSGTYYEQYF. In DNA form, the CDR3 reads TGTGCCAGCAGTTACTCGAAAAGCGGCACCTACTACGAGCAGTACTTC.

J is TRBJ1-5 and V is TRBV27, with 7 positions matching TRBD1. The CDR3 is made up of 16 amino acids. Germline assignment: CDR1 MNHEY and CDR2 SMNVEV (reference sequence). Germline trimming cut 8 bases from V and 4 bases from J; bases unmatched to any gene: 14. CDR3 DNA: TGTGCCAGCCGACCGCAACCGGGACAGCTAAATCAGCCCCAGCATTTT. Residues: CASRPQPGQLNQPQHF.

The chain joins TRBV4-3 to TRBJ2-5, with D possibly being TRBD1 (6 bases). The J call may not be correct, given that the DNA end is closer to TRBJ2-7. Looked up from germline, CDR1 is LGHNA and CDR2 is YSLEER. This CDR3 is 15 amino acids long. The CDR3 nucleotides read TGCGCCAGCAGCCAACAAAGGACAGCATCCTACGAGCAGTACTTC. Translating gives CASSQQRTASYEQYF.

V gene TRBV2 combines with J gene TRBJ2-7; D not certain. The length of the CDR3 is 14 residues. Between the trimmed V and J ends, which lost 0 bases and 7 bases, there was a span of 13 bases. Germline lookup yields CDR1 SNHLY and CDR2 FYNNEI. The CDR3 region is CASSEARAAGEQYF. CDR3 in DNA: TGTGCCAGCAGTGAAGCGCGAGCAGCCGGGGAGCAGTACTTC.

The chain uses TRBV7-9 and TRBJ1-2; D not resolved. The CDR3 runs to 15 residues. Trimming took 1 base from V and 4 from J, leaving 13 bases between them. From germline, CDR1 is SEHNR and CDR2 FQNEAQ (reference sequence). The CDR3 sequence is CASSLVAGGLYGYTF. CDR3 DNA: TGTGCCAGCAGCTTAGTGGCAGGCGGACTCTATGGCTACACCTTC. Looking up the rest from reference TRBV7-9 and TRBJ1-2 gives the full variable domain: DTGVSQNPRHKITKRGQNVTFRCDPISEHNRLYWYRQTLGQGPEFLTYFQNEAQLEKSRLLSDRFSAERPKGSFSTLEIQRTEQGDSAMYLCASSLVAGGLYGYTFGSGTRLTVV.

The chain recombines TRBV19 with TRBJ1-1; the D gene is possibly TRBD1 (6 bases). V was pared by 10 bases and J by 2 bases, with 17 bases between. This CDR3 is built from 14 residues. Looked up from germline, CDR1 is LNHDA and CDR2 is SQIVND (reference sequence). CDR3 DNA sequence: TGTGCCACCCTGAACGACAGGACAAACACTGAAGCTTTCTTT. Its protein product is CATLNDRTNTEAFF.

The chain is built from TRBV7-9 and TRBJ2-2, with 7 bases identical to TRBD2. This CDR3 region has 15 residues. The J segment lost 6 bases and the V segment lost 5 bases, leaving 9 bases of the junction unmatched. CDR1 is SEHNR and CDR2 is FQNEAQ in the germline V gene (reference sequence). The CDR3 sequence is CASSTTGLRPGELFF. CDR3 nucleotides: TGTGCCAGCAGCACGACGGGACTAAGGCCCGGGGAGCTGTTTTTT.

V and J are TRBV5-1 and TRBJ2-7, with 11 nucleotides matching TRBD2. The J call may be wrong; the DNA end is better matched by TRBJ2-5. The CDR3 covers 16 residues. Germline-derived CDR1 and CDR2 are SGHRS and YFSETQ. CDR3 coding DNA: TGCGCCAGCAGCCCGGCTAGCGGGGGGATCCAAGAGACCCAGTACTTC. Amino acid sequence: CASSPASGGIQETQYF.